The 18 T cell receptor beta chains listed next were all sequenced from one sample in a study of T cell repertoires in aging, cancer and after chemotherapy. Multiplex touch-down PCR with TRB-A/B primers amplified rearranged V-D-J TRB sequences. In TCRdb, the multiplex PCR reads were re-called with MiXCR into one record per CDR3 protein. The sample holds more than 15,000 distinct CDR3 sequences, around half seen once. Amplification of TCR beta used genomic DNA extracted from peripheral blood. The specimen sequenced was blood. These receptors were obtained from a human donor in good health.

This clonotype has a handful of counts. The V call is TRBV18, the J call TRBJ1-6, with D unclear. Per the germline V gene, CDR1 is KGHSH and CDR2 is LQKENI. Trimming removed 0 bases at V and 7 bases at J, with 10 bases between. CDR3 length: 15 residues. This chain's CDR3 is CASSPPETGNSPLHF. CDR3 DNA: TGTGCCAGCTCACCACCGGAGACGGGGAATTCACCCCTCCACTTT. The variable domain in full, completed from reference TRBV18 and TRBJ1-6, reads NAGVMQNPRHLVRRRGQEARLRCSPMKGHSHVYWYRQLPEEGLKFMVYLQKENIIDESGMPKERFSAEFPKEGPSILRIQQVVRGDSAAYFCASSPPETGNSPLHFGNGTRLTVT.

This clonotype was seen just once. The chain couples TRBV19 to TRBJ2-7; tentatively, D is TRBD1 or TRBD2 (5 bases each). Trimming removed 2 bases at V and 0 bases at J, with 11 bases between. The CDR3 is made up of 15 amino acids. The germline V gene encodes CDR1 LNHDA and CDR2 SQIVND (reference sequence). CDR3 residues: CASSIYGTGSYEQYF. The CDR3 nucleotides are TGTGCCAGTAGTATATATGGGACGGGCTCCTACGAGCAGTACTTC.

CDR3 in DNA: TGTGCCTGGAGTGGGGAGGGTGAGGGGAACACTGAAGCTTTCTTT. Amino acids: CAWSGEGEGNTEAFF. The rearrangement joins TRBV30 to TRBJ1-1; D remains ambiguous. There are 15 residues in the CDR3. The germline gives CDR1 GTSNPN, CDR2 SVGIG (reference sequence). V gave up 1 base and J gave up 1 base, with 13 bases separating them. Using reference TRBV30 and TRBJ1-1 for the parts outside the CDR3, the full variable domain is SQTIHQWPATLVQPVGSPLSLECTVEGTSNPNLYWYRQAAGRGLQLLFYSVGIGQISSEVPQNLSASRPQDRQFILSSKKLLLSDSGFYLCAWSGEGEGNTEAFFGQGTRLTVV.

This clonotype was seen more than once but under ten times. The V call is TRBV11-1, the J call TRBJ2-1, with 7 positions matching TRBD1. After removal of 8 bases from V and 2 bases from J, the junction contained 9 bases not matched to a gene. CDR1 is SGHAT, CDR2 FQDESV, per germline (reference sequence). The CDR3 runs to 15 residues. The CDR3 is CASSPGQLTYNEQFF. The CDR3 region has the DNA TGTGCCAGCTCTCCGGGACAGCTTACCTACAATGAGCAGTTCTTC.

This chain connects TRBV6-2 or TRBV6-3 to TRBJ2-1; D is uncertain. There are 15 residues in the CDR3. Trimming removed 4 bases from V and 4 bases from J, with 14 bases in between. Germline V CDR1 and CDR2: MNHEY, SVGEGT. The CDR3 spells CASSFGPPIYNEQFF. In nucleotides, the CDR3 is TGTGCCAGCAGTTTCGGACCACCAATTTACAATGAGCAGTTCTTC.

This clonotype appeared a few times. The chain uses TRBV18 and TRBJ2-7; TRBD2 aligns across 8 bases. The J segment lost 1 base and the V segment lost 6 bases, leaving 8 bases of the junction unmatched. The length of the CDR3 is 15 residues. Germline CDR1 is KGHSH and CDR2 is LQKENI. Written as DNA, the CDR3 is TGTGCCAGCTCGCCTTCTAGCGGGTCATCCTACGAGCAGTACTTC. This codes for CASSPSSGSSYEQYF.

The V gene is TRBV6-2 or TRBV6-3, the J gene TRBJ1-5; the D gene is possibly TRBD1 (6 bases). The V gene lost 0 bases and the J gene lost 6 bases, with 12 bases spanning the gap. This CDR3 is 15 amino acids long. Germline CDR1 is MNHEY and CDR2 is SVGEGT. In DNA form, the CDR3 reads TGTGCCAGCAGTTACTCGGGCACAGGGACTCAGCCCCAGCATTTT. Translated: CASSYSGTGTQPQHF.

The CDR3 spells CASSEVLSYEQFF. DNA for the CDR3: TGTGCCAGCAGTGAAGTCCTTTCGTATGAGCAGTTCTTC. The rearrangement uses TRBV6-6 and TRBJ2-1, with no clear D. The CDR3 totals 13 residues. V lost 5 bases and J lost 8, with 13 bases in between. Germline lookup yields CDR1 MNHNY and CDR2 SVGAGI (reference sequence).

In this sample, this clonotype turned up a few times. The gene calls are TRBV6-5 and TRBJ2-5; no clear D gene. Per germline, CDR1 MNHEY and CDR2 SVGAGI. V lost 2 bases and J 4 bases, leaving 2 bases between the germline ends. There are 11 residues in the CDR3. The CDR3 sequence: CASSYRETQYF. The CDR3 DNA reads TGTGCCAGCAGTTACAGAGAGACCCAGTACTTC.

CDR3 sequence reads: CASSFAEPGELFF. The CDR3 DNA follows: TGTGCCAGCAGCTTTGCCGAGCCCGGGGAGCTGTTTTTT. The chain has TRBV11-3 and TRBJ2-2; D call uncertain. Deletions cut 3 bases from V and 6 bases from J, with 8 bases between. The CDR3 totals 13 residues. Germline V gene sequence: CDR1 SGHNT, CDR2 YENEEA.

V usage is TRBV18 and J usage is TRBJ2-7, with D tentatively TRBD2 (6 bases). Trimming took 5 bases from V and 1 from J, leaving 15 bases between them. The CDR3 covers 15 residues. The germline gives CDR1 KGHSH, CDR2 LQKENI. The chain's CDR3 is CASSSGTPNSYEQYF. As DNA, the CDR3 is TGTGCCAGCTCATCCGGGACTCCTAATTCCTACGAGCAGTACTTC.

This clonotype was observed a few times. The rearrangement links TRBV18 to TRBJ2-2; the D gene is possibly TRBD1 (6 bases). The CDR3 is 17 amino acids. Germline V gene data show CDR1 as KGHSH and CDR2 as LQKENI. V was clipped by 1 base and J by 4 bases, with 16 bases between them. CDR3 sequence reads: CASSPRSRDTATGELFF. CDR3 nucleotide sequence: TGTGCCAGCTCACCACGTTCCCGGGACACAGCCACCGGGGAGCTGTTTTTT.

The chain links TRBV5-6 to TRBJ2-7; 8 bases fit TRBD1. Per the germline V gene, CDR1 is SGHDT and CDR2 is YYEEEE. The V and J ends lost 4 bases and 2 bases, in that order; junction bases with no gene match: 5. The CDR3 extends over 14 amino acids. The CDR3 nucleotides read TGTGCCAGCAGCATGGACAGGGCTACCTACGAGCAGTACTTC. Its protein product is CASSMDRATYEQYF.

The DNA for the CDR3 is TGTGCCAGCAGTCCCATAGCCGCCGCTGGGACCTATGGCTACACCTTC. It yields the protein CASSPIAAAGTYGYTF. This chain links TRBV12-3 or TRBV12-4 with TRBJ1-2, with a weak D call TRBD1 (5 bases). Trimming removed 5 bases at V and 4 bases at J, with 20 bases between. The CDR3 has 16 amino acids.

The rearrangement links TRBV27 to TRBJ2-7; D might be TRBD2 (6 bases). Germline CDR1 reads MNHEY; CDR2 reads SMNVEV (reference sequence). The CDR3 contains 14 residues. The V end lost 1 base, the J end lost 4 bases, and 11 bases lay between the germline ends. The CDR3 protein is CASSLWPGDYEQYF. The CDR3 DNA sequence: TGTGCCAGCAGTTTATGGCCGGGAGATTACGAGCAGTACTTC.

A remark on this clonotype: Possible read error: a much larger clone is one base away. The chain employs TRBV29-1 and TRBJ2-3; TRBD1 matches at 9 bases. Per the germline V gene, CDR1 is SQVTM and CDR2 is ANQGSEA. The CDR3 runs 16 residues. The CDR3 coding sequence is TGCAACGTTGAAGATCCCGGGACAGGGCACACAGATACGCAGTATTTT. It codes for CNVEDPGTGHTDTQYF.

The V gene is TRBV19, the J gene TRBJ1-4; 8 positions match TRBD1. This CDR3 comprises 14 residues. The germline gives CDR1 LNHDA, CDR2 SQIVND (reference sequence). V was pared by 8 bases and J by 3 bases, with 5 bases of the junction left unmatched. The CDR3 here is CASSVDRANEKLFF. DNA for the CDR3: TGTGCCAGTTCGGTGGACAGGGCTAATGAAAAACTGTTTTTT.

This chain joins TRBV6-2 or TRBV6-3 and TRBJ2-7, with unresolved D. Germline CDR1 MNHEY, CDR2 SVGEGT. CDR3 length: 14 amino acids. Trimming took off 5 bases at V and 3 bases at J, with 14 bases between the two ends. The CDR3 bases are TGTGCCAGCAGTGGCACGAATTCGGGCTACGAGCAGTACTTC. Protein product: CASSGTNSGYEQYF.